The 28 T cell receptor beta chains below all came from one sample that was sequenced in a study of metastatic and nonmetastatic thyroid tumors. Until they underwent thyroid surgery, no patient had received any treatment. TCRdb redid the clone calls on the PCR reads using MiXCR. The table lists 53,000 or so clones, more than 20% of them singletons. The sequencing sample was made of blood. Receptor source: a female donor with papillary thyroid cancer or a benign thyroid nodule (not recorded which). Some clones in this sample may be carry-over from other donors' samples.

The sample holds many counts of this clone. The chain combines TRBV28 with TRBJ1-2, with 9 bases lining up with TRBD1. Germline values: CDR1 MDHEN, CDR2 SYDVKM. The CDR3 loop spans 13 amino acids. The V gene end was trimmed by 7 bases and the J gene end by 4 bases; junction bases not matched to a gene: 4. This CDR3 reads CASIRTGAYGYTF. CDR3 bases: TGTGCCAGCATCCGGACAGGGGCCTATGGCTACACCTTC.

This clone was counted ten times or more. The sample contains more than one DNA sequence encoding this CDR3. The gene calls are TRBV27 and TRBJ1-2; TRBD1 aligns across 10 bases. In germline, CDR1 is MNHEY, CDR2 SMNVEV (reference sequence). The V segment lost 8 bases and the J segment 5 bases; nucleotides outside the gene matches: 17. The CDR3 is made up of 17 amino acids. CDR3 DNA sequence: TGTGCCAGCGCGTCCCCCGGGGGGACAGGGGATCGATATGGCTACACCTTC. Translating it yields CASASPGGTGDRYGYTF.

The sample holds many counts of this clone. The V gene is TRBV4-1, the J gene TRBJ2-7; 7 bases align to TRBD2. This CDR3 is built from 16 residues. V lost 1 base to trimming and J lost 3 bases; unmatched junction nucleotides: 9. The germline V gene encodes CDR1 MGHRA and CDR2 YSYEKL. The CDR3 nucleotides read TGCGCCAGCAGCCAAGCCTATAGTTCGGGGGGCTACGAGCAGTACTTC. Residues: CASSQAYSSGGYEQYF.

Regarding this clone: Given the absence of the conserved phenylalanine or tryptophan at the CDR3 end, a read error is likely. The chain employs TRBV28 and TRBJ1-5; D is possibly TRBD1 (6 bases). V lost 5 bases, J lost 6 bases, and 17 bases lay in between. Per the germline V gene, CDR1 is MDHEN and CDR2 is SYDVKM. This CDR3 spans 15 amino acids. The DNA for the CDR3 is TGTGCCAGCAGTCCCCTCCGGGGGGCCGTTCAGCCCCAGCATTCT. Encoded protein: CASSPLRGAVQPQHS.

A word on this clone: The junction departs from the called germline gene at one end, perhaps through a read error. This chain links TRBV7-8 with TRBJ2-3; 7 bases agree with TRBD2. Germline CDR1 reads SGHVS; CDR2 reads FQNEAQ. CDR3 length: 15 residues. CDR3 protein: CTSSLCGSRADTQYF. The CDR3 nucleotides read TGTACCAGCAGCTTATGCGGGAGTAGGGCAGATACGCAGTATTTT. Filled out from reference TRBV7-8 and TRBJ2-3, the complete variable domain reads GAGVSQSPRYKVAKRGQDVALRCDPISGHVSLFWYQQALGQGPEFLTYFQNEAQLDKSGLPSDRFFAERPEGSVSTLKIQRTQQEDSAVYLCTSSLCGSRADTQYFGPGTRLTVL.

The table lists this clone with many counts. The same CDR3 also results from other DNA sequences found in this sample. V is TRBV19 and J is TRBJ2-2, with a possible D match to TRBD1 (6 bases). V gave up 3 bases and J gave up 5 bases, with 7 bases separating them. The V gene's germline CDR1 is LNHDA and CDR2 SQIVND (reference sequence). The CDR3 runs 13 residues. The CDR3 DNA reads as TGTGCCAGTAGTATTCAGGGGACCGGGGAGCTGTTTTTT. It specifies CASSIQGTGELFF.

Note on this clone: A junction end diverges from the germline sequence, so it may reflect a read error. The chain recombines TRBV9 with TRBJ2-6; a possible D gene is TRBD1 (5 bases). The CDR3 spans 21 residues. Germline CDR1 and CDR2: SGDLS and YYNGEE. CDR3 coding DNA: TGTGCCAGCAGCGTAGCTACAGACAGAACTGCCATCTACTCTGGGGCCAACGTCCTCACTTTC. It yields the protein CASSVATDRTAIYSGANVLTF.

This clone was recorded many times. Here the CDR3 reads CASSGQEGSYNSPLHF. Here the CDR3 DNA reads TGCGCCAGCAGCGGACAGGAGGGGTCCTATAATTCACCCCTCCACTTT. This rearrangement joins TRBV5-1 to TRBJ1-6; 7 bases match TRBD1. Losses at the gene ends were 4 bases for V and 1 base for J; bases not matched to a gene: 5. The germline V gene has CDR1 SGHRS and CDR2 YFSETQ. The CDR3 has 16 amino acids.

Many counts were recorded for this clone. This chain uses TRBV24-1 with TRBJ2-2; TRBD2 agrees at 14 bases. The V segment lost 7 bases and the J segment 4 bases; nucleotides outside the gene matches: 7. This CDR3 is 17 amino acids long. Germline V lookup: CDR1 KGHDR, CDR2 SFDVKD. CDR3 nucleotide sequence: TGTGCCACCAGGGGGACTAGCGGGAGTCTAGGCACCGGGGAGCTGTTTTTT. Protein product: CATRGTSGSLGTGELFF.

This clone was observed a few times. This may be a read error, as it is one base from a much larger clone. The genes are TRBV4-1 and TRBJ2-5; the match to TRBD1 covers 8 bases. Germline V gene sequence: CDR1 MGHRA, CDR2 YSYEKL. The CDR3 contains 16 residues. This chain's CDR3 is CASSQEGGRGRETKYF. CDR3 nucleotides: TGCGCCAGCAGCCAAGAGGGAGGCAGGGGGCGAGAGACCAAGTACTTC.

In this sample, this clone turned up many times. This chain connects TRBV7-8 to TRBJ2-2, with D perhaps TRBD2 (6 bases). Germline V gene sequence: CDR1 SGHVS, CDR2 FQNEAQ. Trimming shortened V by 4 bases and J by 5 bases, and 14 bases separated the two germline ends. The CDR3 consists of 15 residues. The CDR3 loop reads CASSSLAQGTGELFF. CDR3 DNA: TGTGCCAGCAGCTCGCTAGCGCAAGGGACCGGGGAGCTGTTTTTT. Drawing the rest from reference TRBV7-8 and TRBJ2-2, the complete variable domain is GAGVSQSPRYKVAKRGQDVALRCDPISGHVSLFWYQQALGQGPEFLTYFQNEAQLDKSGLPSDRFFAERPEGSVSTLKIQRTQQEDSAVYLCASSSLAQGTGELFFGEGSRLTVL.

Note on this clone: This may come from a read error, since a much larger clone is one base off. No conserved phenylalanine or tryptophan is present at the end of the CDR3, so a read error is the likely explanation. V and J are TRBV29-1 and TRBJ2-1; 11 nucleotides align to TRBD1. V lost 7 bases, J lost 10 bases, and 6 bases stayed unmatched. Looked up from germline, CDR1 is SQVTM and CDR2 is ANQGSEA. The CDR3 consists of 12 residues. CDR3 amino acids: CSAWTGGNEQFL. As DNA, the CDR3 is TGCAGCGCCTGGACAGGGGGCAACGAGCAGTTCTTA.

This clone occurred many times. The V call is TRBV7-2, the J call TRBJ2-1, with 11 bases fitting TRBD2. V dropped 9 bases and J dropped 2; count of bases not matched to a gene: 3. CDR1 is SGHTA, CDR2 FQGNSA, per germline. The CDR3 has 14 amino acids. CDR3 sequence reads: CARGTSGAYNEQFF. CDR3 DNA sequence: TGTGCCAGAGGGACTAGCGGAGCCTACAATGAGCAGTTCTTC.

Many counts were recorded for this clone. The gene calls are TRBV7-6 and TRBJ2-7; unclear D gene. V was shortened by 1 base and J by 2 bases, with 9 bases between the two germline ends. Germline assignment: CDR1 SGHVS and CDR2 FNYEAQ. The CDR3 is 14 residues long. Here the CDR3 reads CASSLGLGTYEQYF. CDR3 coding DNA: TGTGCCAGCAGCTTAGGATTGGGGACCTACGAGCAGTACTTC.

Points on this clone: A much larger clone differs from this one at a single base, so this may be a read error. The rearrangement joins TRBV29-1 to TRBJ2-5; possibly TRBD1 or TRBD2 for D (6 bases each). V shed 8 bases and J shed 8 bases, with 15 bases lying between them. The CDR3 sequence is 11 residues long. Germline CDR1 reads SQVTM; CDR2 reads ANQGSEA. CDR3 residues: CSSLRGDTQYF. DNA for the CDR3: TGCAGCTCTCTGAGGGGGGATACCCAGTACTTC.

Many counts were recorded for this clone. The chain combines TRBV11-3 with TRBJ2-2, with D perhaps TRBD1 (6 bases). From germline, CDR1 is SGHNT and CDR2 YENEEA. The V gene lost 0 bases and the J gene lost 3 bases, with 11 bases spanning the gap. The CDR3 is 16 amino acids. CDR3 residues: CASSLDPAGDTGELFF. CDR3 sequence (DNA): TGTGCCAGCAGCTTAGATCCGGCAGGGGACACCGGGGAGCTGTTTTTT.

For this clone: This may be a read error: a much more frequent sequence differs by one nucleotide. The DNA of the CDR3 is TGTGCAAGCAGCTCCGTAGGTTCGGCCAGCTCCTACAATGAGCAGTTCTTC. As protein: CASSSVGSASSYNEQFF. The V call is TRBV5-4, the J call TRBJ2-1, with D hard to call. Germline assignment: CDR1 SGHNT and CDR2 YYREEE (reference sequence). The CDR3 is made up of 17 amino acids.

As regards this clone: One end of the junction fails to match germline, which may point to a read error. The DNA of the CDR3 is TGCGCCAGCAGCGATAGCGGGGTACACACCGGCGAGCTGTTTTTT. Translation: CASSDSGVHTGELFF. The rearrangement joins TRBV5-1 to TRBJ2-2; 8 bases line up with TRBD2. Germline V gene data show CDR1 as SGHRS and CDR2 as YFSETQ. The length of the CDR3 is 15 residues.

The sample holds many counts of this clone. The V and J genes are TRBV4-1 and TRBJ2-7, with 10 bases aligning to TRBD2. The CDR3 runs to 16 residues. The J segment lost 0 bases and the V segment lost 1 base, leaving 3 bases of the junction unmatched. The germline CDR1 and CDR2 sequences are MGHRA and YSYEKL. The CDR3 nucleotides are TGCGCCAGCAGCCAAGTTTGGACTAGCGGCTCCTACGAGCAGTACTTC. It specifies CASSQVWTSGSYEQYF.

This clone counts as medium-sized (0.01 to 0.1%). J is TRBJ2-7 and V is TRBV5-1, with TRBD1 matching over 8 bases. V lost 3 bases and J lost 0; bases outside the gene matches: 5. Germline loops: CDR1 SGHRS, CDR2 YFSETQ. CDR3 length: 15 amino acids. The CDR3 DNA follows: TGCGCCAGCAGCTGGGGGACAGGCCGCTCCTACGAGCAGTACTTC. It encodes CASSWGTGRSYEQYF.

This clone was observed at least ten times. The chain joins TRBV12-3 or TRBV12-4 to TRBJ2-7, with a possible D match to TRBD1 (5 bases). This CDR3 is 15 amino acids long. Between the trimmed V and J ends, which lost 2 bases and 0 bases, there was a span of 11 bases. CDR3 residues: CASSLSHRFSYEQYF. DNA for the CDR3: TGTGCCAGCAGTTTATCTCACAGGTTCTCCTACGAGCAGTACTTC.

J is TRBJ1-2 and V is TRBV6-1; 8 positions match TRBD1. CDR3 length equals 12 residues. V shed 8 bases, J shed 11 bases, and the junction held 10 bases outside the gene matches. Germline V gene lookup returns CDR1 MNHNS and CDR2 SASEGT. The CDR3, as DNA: TGTGCCAGCCTGGGACAGGTGTTTCTGTACACCTTC. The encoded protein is CASLGQVFLYTF.

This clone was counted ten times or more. CDR3 amino acids: CASSLFYSGGPSTDTQYF. As DNA, the CDR3 is TGTGCCAGCAGCTTATTCTATTCGGGGGGCCCGAGCACAGATACGCAGTATTTT. V usage is TRBV11-2 and J usage is TRBJ2-3; TRBD2 might be the D (7 bases). V lost 2 bases and J 0 bases, leaving 18 bases between the germline ends. Germline-derived CDR1 and CDR2 are SGHAT and FQNNGV. This CDR3 comprises 18 residues.

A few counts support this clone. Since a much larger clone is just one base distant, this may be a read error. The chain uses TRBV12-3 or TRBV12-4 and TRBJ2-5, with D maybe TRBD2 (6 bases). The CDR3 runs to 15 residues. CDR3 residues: CASILSGVAQETQYF. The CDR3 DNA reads TGTGCCAGCATTTTATCGGGGGTCGCCCAAGAGACCCAGTACTTC.

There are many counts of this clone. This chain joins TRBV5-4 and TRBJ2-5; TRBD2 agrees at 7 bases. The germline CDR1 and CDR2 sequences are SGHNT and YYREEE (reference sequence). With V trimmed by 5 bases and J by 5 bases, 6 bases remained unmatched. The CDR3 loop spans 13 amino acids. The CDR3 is CASRHREVETQYF. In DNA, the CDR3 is TGTGCCAGCAGACATCGGGAGGTGGAGACCCAGTACTTC.

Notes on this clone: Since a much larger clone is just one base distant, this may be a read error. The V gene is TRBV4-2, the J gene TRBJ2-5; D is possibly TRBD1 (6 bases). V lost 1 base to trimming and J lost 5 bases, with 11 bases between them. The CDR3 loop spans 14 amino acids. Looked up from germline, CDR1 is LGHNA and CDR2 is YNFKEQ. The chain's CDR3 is CASSQGGRLETQYF. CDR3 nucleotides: TGTGCCAGCAGCCAAGGGGGGCGGTTGGAGACCCAGTACTTC.

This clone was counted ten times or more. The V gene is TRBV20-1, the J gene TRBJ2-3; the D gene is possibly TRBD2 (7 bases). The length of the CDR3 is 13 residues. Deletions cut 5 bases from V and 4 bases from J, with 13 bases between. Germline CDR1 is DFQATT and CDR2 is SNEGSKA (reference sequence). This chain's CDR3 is CSARWEGADTQYF. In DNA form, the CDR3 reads TGCAGTGCTCGCTGGGAGGGGGCAGATACGCAGTATTTT.

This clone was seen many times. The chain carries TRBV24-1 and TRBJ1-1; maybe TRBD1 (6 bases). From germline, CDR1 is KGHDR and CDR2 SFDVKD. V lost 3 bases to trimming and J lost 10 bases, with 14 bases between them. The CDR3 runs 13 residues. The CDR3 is CATSDDRSKGAFF. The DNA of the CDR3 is TGTGCCACCAGTGATGACAGGTCGAAGGGAGCTTTCTTT.